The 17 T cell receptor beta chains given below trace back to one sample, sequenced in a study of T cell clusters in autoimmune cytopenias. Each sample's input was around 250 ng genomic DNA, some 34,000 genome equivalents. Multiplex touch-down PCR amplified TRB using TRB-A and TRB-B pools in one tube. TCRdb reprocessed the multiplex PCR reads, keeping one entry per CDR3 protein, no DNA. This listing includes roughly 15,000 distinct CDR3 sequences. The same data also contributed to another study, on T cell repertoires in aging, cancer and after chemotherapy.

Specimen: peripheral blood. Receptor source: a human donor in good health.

This chain's CDR3 is CASSPYQETQYF. The chain links TRBV18 to TRBJ2-5. CDR3 length: 12 amino acids. Germline V gene sequence: CDR1 KGHSH, CDR2 LQKENI.

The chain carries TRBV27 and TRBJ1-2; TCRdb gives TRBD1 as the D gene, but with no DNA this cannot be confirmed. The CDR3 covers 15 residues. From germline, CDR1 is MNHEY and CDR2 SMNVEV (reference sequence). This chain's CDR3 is CASSPRWGKSSGYTF.

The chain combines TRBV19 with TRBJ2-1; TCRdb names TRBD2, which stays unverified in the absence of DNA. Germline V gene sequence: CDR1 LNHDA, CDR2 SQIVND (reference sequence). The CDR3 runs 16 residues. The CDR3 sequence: CATRGAGGPAYNEQFF.

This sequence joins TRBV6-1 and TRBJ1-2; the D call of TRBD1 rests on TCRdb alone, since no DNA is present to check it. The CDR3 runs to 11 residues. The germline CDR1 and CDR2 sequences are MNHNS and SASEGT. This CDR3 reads CASKGGSVYTF.

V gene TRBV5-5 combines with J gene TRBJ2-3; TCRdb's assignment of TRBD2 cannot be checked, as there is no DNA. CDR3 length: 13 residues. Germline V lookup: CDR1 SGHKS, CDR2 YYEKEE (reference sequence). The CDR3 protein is CASSRRASDTQYF.

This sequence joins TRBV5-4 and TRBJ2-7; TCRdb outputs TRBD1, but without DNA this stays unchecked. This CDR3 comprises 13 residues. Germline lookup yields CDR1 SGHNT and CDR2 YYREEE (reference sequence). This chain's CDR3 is CATGSRHRYEQYF.

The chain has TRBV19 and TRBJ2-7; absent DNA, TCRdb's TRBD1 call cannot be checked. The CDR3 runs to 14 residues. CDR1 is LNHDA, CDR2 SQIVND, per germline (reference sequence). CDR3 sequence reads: CASSLRDRITEQYF.

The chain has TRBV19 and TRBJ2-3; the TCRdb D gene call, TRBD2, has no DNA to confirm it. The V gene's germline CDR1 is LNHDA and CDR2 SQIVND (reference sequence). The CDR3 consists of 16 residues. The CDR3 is CASSMVAGEDADTQYF.

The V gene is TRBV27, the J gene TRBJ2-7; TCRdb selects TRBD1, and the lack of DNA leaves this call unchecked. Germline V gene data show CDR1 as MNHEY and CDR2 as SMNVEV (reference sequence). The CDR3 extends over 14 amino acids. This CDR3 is CASSLGQGAYEQYF.

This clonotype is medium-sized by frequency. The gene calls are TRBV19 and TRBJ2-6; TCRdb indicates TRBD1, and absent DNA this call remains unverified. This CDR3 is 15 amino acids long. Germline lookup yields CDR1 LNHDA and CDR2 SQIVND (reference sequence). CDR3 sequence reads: CASSPWDSGANVLTF.

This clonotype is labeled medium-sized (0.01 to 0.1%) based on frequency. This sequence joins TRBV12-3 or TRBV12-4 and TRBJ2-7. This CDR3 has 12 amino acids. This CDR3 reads CASSLTAEMQYF.

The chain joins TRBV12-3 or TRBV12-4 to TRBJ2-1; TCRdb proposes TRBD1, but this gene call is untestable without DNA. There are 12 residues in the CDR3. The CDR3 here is CASSPFGNEQFF.

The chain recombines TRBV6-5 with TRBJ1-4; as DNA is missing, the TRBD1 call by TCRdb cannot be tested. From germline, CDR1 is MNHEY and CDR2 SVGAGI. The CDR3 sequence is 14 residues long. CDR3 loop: CASSSGTGSEKLFF.

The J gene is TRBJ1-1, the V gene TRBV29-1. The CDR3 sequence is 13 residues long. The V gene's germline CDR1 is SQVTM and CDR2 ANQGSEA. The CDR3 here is CSVPDGLGTEAFF. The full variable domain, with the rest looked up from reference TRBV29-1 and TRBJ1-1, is SAVISQKPSRDICQRGTSLTIQCQVDSQVTMMFWYRQQPGQSLTLIATANQGSEATYESGFVIDKFPISRPNLTFSTLTVSNMSPEDSSIYLCSVPDGLGTEAFFGQGTRLTVV.

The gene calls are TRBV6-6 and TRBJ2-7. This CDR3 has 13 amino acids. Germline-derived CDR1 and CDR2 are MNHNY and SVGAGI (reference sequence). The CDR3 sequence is CASRPGSSYEQYF.

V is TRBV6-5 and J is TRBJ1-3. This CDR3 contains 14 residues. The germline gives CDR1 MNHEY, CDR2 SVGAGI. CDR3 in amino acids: CASTAAYSGNTIYF.

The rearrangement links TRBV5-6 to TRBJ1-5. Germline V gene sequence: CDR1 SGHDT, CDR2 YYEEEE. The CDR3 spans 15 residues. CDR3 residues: CASSLVVTVNQPQHF.